One T cell receptor beta chain is described in this entry. Germline values: CDR1 SNHLY, CDR2 FYNNEI. CDR3 length: 15 residues. Deletions cut 4 bases from V and 1 base from J, with 13 bases between. This sample was included in a study of blood T cell repertoires in COVID-19. Study context: The United States, Italy and Spain provided the acute and convalescent COVID-19 samples.

Per the study methods: The assay estimated nucleated cells by amplifying reference gene primers. Using immunoSEQ multiplex PCR, the repertoire was profiled, and TCRdb retains in-frame clones only, with some absent. V and J calls and clone size are as listed in that table; D and trimming were resolved from the DNA. The sample lists roughly 150,000 clones, around 82% occurring once. This clonotype was sampled from a man between 60 and 75 years old with active or convalescent COVID-19. The sample comprised peripheral blood. The chain combines TRBV2 with TRBJ1-1, with D perhaps TRBD1 (5 bases). The CDR3 coding sequence is TGTGCCAGCAGTGGGTTGGGCAGGGCGAACACTGAAGCTTTCTTT. This encodes CASSGLGRANTEAFF. The full variable domain, in which reference TRBV2 and TRBJ1-1 provide the parts outside the CDR3, is EPEVTQTPSHQVTQMGQEVILRCVPISNHLYFYWYRQILGQKVEFLVSFYNNEISEKSEIFDDQFSVERPDGSNFTLKIRSTKLEDSAMYFCASSGLGRANTEAFFGQGTRLTVV.